A selection of T cell receptor beta chains follows, all from one sample in a study of CD8+CD57+ T cells in acquired aplastic anemia. TCRdb reprocessed the reads with MiXCR, giving one entry per CDR3 protein. The sample holds around 120,000 distinct CDR3 sequences, almost 40% seen once. What was sequenced was sorted CD4+, CD8+, or CD8+CD57+ T cells (not recorded which) from PBMCs. The receptors here all came from a human donor with aplastic anemia. Both conserved end residues are part of each CDR3. The D gene is left open where the match is weak. Clone size is shown for a subset of rows, as once, few, many or a class of expanded clone.

>-|TRBV25-1|TRBD2|TRBJ2-7
CASSEVGSSGGAREQYF
TGTGCCAGCAGTGAAGTGGGTTCTAGCGGGGGGGCCCGGGAGCAGTACTTC
>-|TRBV18|-|TRBJ2-1
CASSPETGWEDNEQFF
TGTGCCAGCTCACCAGAGACAGGTTGGGAGGACAATGAGCAGTTCTTC
>-|TRBV7-6|-|TRBJ1-1
CASRGTGQTEAFF
TGTGCCAGCAGAGGGACGGGGCAAACTGAAGCTTTCTTT
>many|TRBV20-1|-|TRBJ2-5
CSARKETQYF
TGCAGTGCTAGAAAAGAGACCCAGTACTTC
>few|TRBV7-4|-|TRBJ2-7
CASRPDRSYEQYF
TGCGCCAGCAGGCCGGACCGCTCCTACGAGCAGTACTTC
>few|TRBV19|TRBD2|TRBJ2-5
CASSERGGETQYF
TGTGCCAGTAGTGAGCGGGGGGGAGAGACCCAGTACTTC
>many|TRBV19|TRBD1|TRBJ2-1
CASISTRDRGQQFF
TGTGCCAGTATTTCTACCCGGGACAGGGGGCAGCAGTTCTTC
>few|TRBV12-5|-|TRBJ1-4
CASGLGGDEKLFF
TGTGCTAGTGGTCTGGGGGGGGATGAAAAACTGTTTTTT
>many|TRBV6-6|TRBD1|TRBJ1-2
CASSTETGGGYGYTF
TGTGCCAGCAGTACGGAGACAGGGGGCGGCTATGGCTACACCTTC
>-|TRBV19|-|TRBJ2-5
CASSISTGNPAGTQYF
TGCGCCAGTAGTATCTCTACAGGCAATCCAGCAGGGACCCAGTACTTC
>-|TRBV19|TRBD1|TRBJ2-5
CASSMDRQETQYF
TGTGCCAGTAGTATGGACAGGCAAGAGACCCAGTACTTC
>-|TRBV9|TRBD2|TRBJ2-1
CASSASGGARDEQFF
TGTGCCAGCAGCGCTAGCGGGGGGGCCAGGGATGAGCAGTTCTTC
>many|TRBV7-6|TRBD1|TRBJ1-4
CASSLGPRQGISEKLFF
TGTGCCAGCAGCTTAGGTCCCCGACAGGGGATAAGCGAAAAACTGTTTTTT
>many|TRBV7-2|-|TRBJ1-6
CASSLEARMNSPLHF
TGTGCCAGCAGCTTAGAGGCTCGGATGAATTCACCCCTCCACTTT
>many|TRBV15|TRBD2|TRBJ2-7
CATSRASGRDEQYF
TGTGCCACCAGCAGGGCTAGCGGGAGGGACGAGCAGTACTTC
>many|TRBV7-9|-|TRBJ2-7
CASSLVQGGQYF
TGTGCCAGCAGCTTAGTTCAGGGAGGGCAGTACTTC
>once|TRBV5-4|-|TRBJ2-4
CASSLGGATGVFKNIQYF
TGTGCCAGCAGCTTGGGTGGAGCGACGGGGGTTTTCAAAAACATTCAGTACTTC
>-|TRBV7-7|-|TRBJ1-2
CASLAEAIYGYTF
TGTGCTAGCCTCGCCGAGGCAATCTATGGCTACACCTTC
>many|TRBV7-2|TRBD1|TRBJ1-1
CASFKAGGANTEAFF
TGTGCCAGCTTTAAAGCAGGGGGGGCGAACACTGAAGCTTTCTTT
>-|TRBV11-1|TRBD1|TRBJ1-2
CASSLATGTGGYGYTF
TGTGCCAGCAGCTTGGCAACCGGGACAGGGGGCTATGGCTACACCTTC
>once|TRBV2|-|TRBJ1-6
CASTTSRENNSPLHF
TGTGCCAGCACGACTAGCCGGGAGAATAATTCACCCCTCCACTTT
>many|TRBV2|TRBD2|TRBJ2-3
CASKGLDQDTQYF
TGTGCCAGCAAGGGACTAGATCAGGATACGCAGTATTTT
>-|TRBV27|-|TRBJ2-7
CASSLYRESYEQYF
TGTGCCAGCAGTCTCTACCGGGAGTCCTACGAGCAGTACTTC
>medium-sized|TRBV10-3|TRBD2|TRBJ2-7
CAITPHRVDSGSYYEQYF
TGTGCCATCACCCCCCATCGGGTGGATAGCGGGAGCTACTACGAGCAGTACTTC
>-|TRBV15|TRBD2|TRBJ2-3
CATSRSAGGADTQYF
TGTGCCACCAGCAGATCAGCGGGGGGTGCAGATACGCAGTATTTT
>many|TRBV7-2|-|TRBJ1-1
CASSLIAASHTEAFF
TGTGCCAGCAGCTTAATTGCCGCTTCCCACACTGAAGCTTTCTTT
>few|TRBV6-2/TRBV6-3|-|TRBJ2-3
CASSYSDRASTDTQYF
TGTGCCAGCAGTTACTCGGATCGAGCTAGCACAGATACGCAGTATTTT
>-|TRBV10-3|-|TRBJ1-3
CAISESVADSGNTIYF
TGTGCCATCAGTGAGTCGGTGGCAGACTCTGGAAACACCATATATTTT
>-|TRBV29-1|-|TRBJ2-7
CSVELAGRDYVQYF
TGCAGCGTTGAACTAGCTGGCCGAGATTACGTGCAGTACTTC
>many|TRBV28|-|TRBJ2-7
CASSLGGKEQYF
TGTGCCAGCAGTTTAGGCGGGAAGGAGCAGTACTTC
>many|TRBV29-1|TRBD1|TRBJ2-3
CSVNSRQGGFTDTQYF
TGCAGCGTTAATTCTCGACAGGGTGGGTTCACAGATACGCAGTATTTT
>-|TRBV10-1|-|TRBJ1-6
CASKAGSESSPLHF
TGCGCCAGCAAAGCGGGCTCGGAAAGTTCACCCCTCCACTTT
>many|TRBV7-2|TRBD2|TRBJ2-7
CASSLERGGREQYF
TGTGCCAGCAGCTTAGAGCGGGGGGGCCGAGAGCAGTACTTC
>medium-sized|TRBV7-9|TRBD1|TRBJ2-3
CASSLGTGGADTQYF
TGTGCCAGCAGCTTAGGGACAGGGGGGGCAGATACGCAGTATTTT
>-|TRBV18|TRBD2|TRBJ2-3
CASSPRGLGGTDTQYF
TGTGCCAGCTCACCACGAGGACTAGGGGGCACAGATACGCAGTATTTT
>many|TRBV19|-|TRBJ1-5
CASSLGSNQPQHF
TGTGCCAGCAGCTTGGGCAGCAATCAGCCCCAGCATTTT
>many|TRBV4-1|-|TRBJ2-7
CASSQSLGGDGVYEQYF
TGCGCCAGCAGCCAAAGCCTCGGTGGGGATGGGGTCTACGAGCAGTACTTC
>-|TRBV5-1|-|TRBJ1-6
CASSLAPGSDSPLHF
TGCGCCAGCAGCTTGGCTCCAGGGTCTGATTCACCCCTCCACTTT
>many|TRBV11-1|TRBD1|TRBJ1-4
CASSSGQGGATNEKLFF
TGTGCCAGCAGCTCCGGACAGGGGGGTGCAACTAATGAAAAACTGTTTTTT
>-|TRBV25-1|-|TRBJ1-4
CASRGWGATNEKLFF
TGTGCCAGCAGGGGGTGGGGGGCAACTAATGAAAAACTGTTTTTT
>-|TRBV27|TRBD1|TRBJ1-4
CASTSGTGIEKLFF
TGTGCCAGCACTTCCGGGACAGGGATTGAAAAACTGTTTTTT
>many|TRBV7-2|-|TRBJ1-3
CASSFRANSGNTIYF
TGTGCCAGCAGCTTCCGGGCCAACTCTGGAAACACCATATATTTT
>-|TRBV5-4|-|TRBJ2-6
CASSFRGRLFSGANVLTF
TGTGCCAGCAGCTTCCGGGGACGTCTGTTCTCTGGGGCCAACGTCCTGACTTTC
>many|TRBV5-1|-|TRBJ2-7
CASSPASGWKFTYEQYF
TGCGCCAGCAGCCCTGCCTCGGGGTGGAAATTTACTTACGAGCAGTACTTC
>-|TRBV24-1|TRBD1|TRBJ1-3
CATSDRAGAGNTIYF
TGTGCCACTTCTGACAGGGCTGGGGCTGGAAACACCATATATTTT
>many|TRBV7-9|-|TRBJ2-3
CASSLGQGIETQYF
TGTGCCAGCAGCTTAGGGCAGGGGATCGAAACGCAGTATTTT
>medium-sized|TRBV29-1|-|TRBJ2-7
CSVFGDYEQYF
TGCAGCGTTTTTGGTGACTACGAGCAGTACTTC
>-|TRBV10-3|-|TRBJ1-1
CAIGQRPMNTEAFF
TGTGCCATCGGACAGAGACCCATGAACACTGAAGCTTTCTTT
>-|TRBV7-8|-|TRBJ2-7
CASSLGLSTGNSYEQYF
TGTGCCAGCAGCTTAGGTCTGAGTACGGGGAACTCCTACGAGCAGTACTTC
>-|TRBV6-2/TRBV6-3|TRBD2|TRBJ2-7
CASSLLAGEPYEQYF
TGTGCCAGCAGTTTACTAGCGGGGGAACCCTACGAGCAGTACTTC
>medium-sized|TRBV10-2|TRBD1|TRBJ2-7
CASSETGGPYEQYF
TGCGCCAGCAGTGAAACAGGGGGGCCCTACGAGCAGTACTTC
>-|TRBV10-1|-|TRBJ2-2
CASSDIQAGTGGELFF
TGCGCCAGCAGTGACATCCAGGCAGGGACCGGCGGGGAGCTGTTTTTT
>many|TRBV20-1|-|TRBJ1-6
CSARGGGLAYNSPLHF
TGCAGTGCTAGAGGGGGAGGGCTGGCCTATAATTCACCCCTCCACTTT
>-|TRBV12-3/TRBV12-4|-|TRBJ1-6
CASTVDSSYNSPLHF
TGTGCCAGCACCGTGGACAGCTCCTATAATTCACCCCTCCACTTT
>few|TRBV15|-|TRBJ1-2
CATSRGPGDTGNTF
TGTGCCACCAGCCGAGGACCGGGCGATACTGGAAACACCTTC
>many|TRBV6-1|TRBD2|TRBJ2-1
CASSRYRLAEYNEQFF
TGTGCCAGCAGTCGATATCGCCTAGCGGAATACAATGAGCAGTTCTTC